This TCR beta chain was found in a study of early T cells in non-severe SARS-CoV-2 infection. As for the study in general: From unsorted whole blood, bulk RNA was sequenced, and the chains remained unpaired. General study findings and limits: CD4 and private specificities were missed by VDJdb matching, which favored anti-spike CD8 responses.

The library protocol tagged individual cDNA molecules with unique molecular identifiers. One entry per CDR3 protein, called by TCRdb with MiXCR from the 5' RACE reads. In the table there are under 45,000 distinct CDR3 sequences, 5.4% of which are singletons. V shed 1 base and J shed 0 bases, with 13 bases lying between them. Per the germline V gene, CDR1 is SGHNT and CDR2 is YENEEA. This CDR3 has 17 residues. This clonotype was counted ten times or more. Its antigen is not known. V usage is TRBV11-3 and J usage is TRBJ2-1; D is uncertain. This TCR came from an adult who was a healthcare worker with PCR-confirmed SARS-CoV-2 infection or an uninfected control (not recorded which). The sample was whole blood, taken at baseline. CDR3: CASSLVNALSSYNEQFF. The CDR3 coding sequence is TGTGCCAGCAGCTTAGTAAACGCTCTAAGCTCCTACAATGAGCAGTTCTTC.